Listed below are T cell receptor beta chains from one sample, sequenced in a study of glioma-infiltrating T cells after dendritic cell vaccination. Here immunoSEQ multiplex PCR was the method, and the copy in TCRdb shows in-frame clones only, minus some. The repertoire holds roughly 82,000 clones, with 70% to 90% as singletons. Here the sequenced sample was blood, taken before dendritic cell vaccination. These TCRs come from a human donor with glioblastoma. Both conserved end residues are part of each CDR3.

>TRBJ2-3|TRBV18
CASSPRQGTDTQYF
>TRBJ1-1|TRBV5-5
CASSGEGAEAFF
>TRBJ2-3|TRBV27
CASSLSGQGSDTQYF
>TRBJ1-5|TRBV9
CASSVGTARGPQHF
>TRBJ2-1|TRBV6-5
CASSSGTGDNEQFF
>TRBJ1-2|TRBV19
CASSRGDGPYGYTF
>TRBJ2-7|TRBV19
CASSIGGQGFYEQYF
>TRBJ1-4|TRBV19
CASGTGGATEKLFF
>TRBJ1-2|TRBV9
CASSPTPSGTDYGYTF
>TRBJ2-1|TRBV29-1
CSVIFLAGDSYNEQFF
>TRBJ1-1|TRBV29-1
CSVGGQYYTEAFF
>TRBJ2-7|TRBV7-9
CASSPTPLGQGGHEQYF
>TRBJ2-6|TRBV4-1
CASRFGRGGSGANVLTF
>TRBJ2-3|TRBV5-1
CASRNGQGVTDTQYF
>TRBJ1-4|TRBV25-1
CASSETGGLNEKLFF
>TRBJ1-1|TRBV11-2
CASSLERQLNTEAFF
>TRBJ1-1|TRBV7-9
CASRSKDTNTEAFF
>TRBJ2-6|TRBV2
CASTRQSSGANVLTF
>TRBJ1-2|TRBV6-1
CASSETGRGDGYTF
>TRBJ1-5|TRBV6-5
CASRSDRLSNQPQHF